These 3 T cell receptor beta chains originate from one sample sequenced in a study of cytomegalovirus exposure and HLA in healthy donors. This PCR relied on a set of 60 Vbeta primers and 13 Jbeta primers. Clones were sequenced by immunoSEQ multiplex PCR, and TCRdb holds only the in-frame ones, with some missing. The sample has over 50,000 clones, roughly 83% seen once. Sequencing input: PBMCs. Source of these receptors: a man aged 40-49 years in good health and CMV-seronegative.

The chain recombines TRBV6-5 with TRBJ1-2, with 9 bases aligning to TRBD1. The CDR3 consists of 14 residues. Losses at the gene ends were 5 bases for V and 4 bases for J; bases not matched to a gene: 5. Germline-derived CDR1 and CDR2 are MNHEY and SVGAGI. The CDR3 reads CASSKGQGTYGYTF. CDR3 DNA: TGTGCCAGCAGTAAAGGACAGGGGACCTATGGCTACACCTTC.

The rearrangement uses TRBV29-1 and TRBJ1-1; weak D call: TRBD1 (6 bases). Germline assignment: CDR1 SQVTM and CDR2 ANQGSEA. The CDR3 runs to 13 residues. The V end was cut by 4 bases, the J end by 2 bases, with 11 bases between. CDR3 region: CSVVGGANTEAFF. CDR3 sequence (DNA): TGCAGCGTTGTAGGGGGGGCTAACACTGAAGCTTTCTTT.

The CDR3 protein is CASSYSRDRVNGYTF. CDR3 sequence (DNA): TGTGCCAGCAGTTACTCGCGAGACAGGGTGAATGGCTACACCTTC. V is TRBV6-5 and J is TRBJ1-2; 7 bases are a match to TRBD1. Germline loops: CDR1 MNHEY, CDR2 SVGAGI. The CDR3 runs to 15 residues. The trim removed 0 bases at V and 6 bases at J, leaving 7 bases unmatched.